These 2 T cell receptor beta chains were sequenced from one sample in a study of control samples from healthy donors and cancer patients (dated by TCRdb to 2019 to 2021). The protocol used for the library was the immunoSEQ multiplex PCR assay. The immuneACCESS repertoire file appears here via TCRdb, limited to in-frame rearrangements. These files lack a portion of the clones; in checked studies, under half of the deficit traces to unresolved V genes, and the cause of the others is not known. The sample has 6,500 to 8,500 clones on record, around 82% of them singletons. The ten largest clones capture 25% to 30% of the sample. Sequences were obtained from PBMCs. The receptors come from a man in his sixties or seventies with lung cancer.

The rearrangement joins TRBV5-1 to TRBJ1-1, with unresolved D. CDR3 size: 13 residues. The V gene lost 3 bases and the J gene lost 0 bases, with 6 bases spanning the gap. CDR1 and CDR2 from the germline V gene are SGHRS and YFSETQ. The chain's CDR3 is CASSYQMNTEAFF. Written as DNA, the CDR3 is TGCGCCAGCAGCTACCAAATGAACACTGAAGCTTTCTTT.

The chain carries TRBV6-5 and TRBJ1-2; TRBD1 aligns across 11 bases. CDR1 is MNHEY, CDR2 SVGAGI, per germline. The CDR3 sequence is 14 residues long. The V gene end was trimmed by 6 bases and the J gene end by 11 bases; junction bases not matched to a gene: 11. The CDR3 protein is CASRGQTGTGGYTF. The DNA of the CDR3 is TGTGCCAGCAGAGGTCAAACCGGGACAGGGGGTTACACCTTC.